A single T cell receptor beta chain is shown here with its context. These data are taken from a study of CD8 T cells in Susac syndrome. With random hexamers, reverse transcription was performed on about 0.5 to 1 ug of RNA. TCRdb independently ran MiXCR on the immunoSEQ multiplex PCR reads; one entry per CDR3 protein. The sample has 75,000 to 100,000 distinct CDR3 sequences; more than 85% are singletons. The CDR3 sequence is 20 residues long. Losses at the gene ends were 6 bases for V and 4 bases for J; bases not matched to a gene: 23. The V gene is TRBV12-3 or TRBV12-4, the J gene TRBJ1-2, with 10 bases aligning to TRBD1. This TCR was sampled from a human donor with Susac syndrome. The source material was CD8+ T cells from PBMCs. DNA for the CDR3: TGTGCCAGCAGCAAAAGCTCATTCCCGGTCGGGACAGGGGTGAGCTATGGCTACACCTTC. This gives the protein CASSKSSFPVGTGVSYGYTF.